This section outlines one T cell receptor (beta chain) sequence together with its context. Its matching antigen is unknown. The authors prepared UMI-labeled TRB cDNA libraries by 5' RACE. TCRdb reprocessed the 5' RACE reads and keeps a single row for each CDR3 protein, giving no DNA. This table lists fewer than 90,000 distinct CDR3 sequences. The sample comes from a study of CXCR3-negative and CXCR3-positive naive CD8 T cells. The study, taken as a whole, reports: More hydrophobic TRB CDR3s were found in CXCR3-positive naive cells than in CXCR3-negative naive cells.

The germline V gene encodes CDR1 LNHNV and CDR2 YYDKDF (reference sequence). This CDR3 has 15 amino acids. The J gene is TRBJ2-1, the V gene TRBV15; the TCRdb call, TRBD1, lacks DNA for checking. The sample comprised naive CXCR3+ CD8+ T cells from blood. As to subset: CD45RO-CCR7+CD27+CD95- naive CD8+ T cells expressing CXCR3 (TNR3+). The clonotype was recovered from a human donor in good health. Some clones in this sample may be carry-over from other donors' samples. The CDR3: CATSRGARESDEQFF.